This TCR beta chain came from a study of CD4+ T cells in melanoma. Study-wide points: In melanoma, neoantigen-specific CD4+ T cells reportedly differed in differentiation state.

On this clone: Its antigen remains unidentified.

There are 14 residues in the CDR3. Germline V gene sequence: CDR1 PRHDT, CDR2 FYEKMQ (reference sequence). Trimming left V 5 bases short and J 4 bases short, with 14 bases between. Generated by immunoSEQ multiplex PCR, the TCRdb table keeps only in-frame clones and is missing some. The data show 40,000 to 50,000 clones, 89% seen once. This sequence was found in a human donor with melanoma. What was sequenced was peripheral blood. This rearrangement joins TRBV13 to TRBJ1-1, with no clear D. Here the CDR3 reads CASSPPVETTEAFF. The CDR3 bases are TGTGCCAGCAGCCCCCCGGTTGAGACCACTGAAGCTTTCTTT.